This TCR beta chain was recorded in a study of T cell responses to AZD1222 COVID-19 vaccine (TCRdb year 2021). About the full investigation: TCR sequencing was performed for fewer than 250 trial participants, of whom about 210 were given two doses of AZD1222 and 26 were given two doses of MenACWY control vaccine. Trial participants were enrolled into age subgroups of 18-55, 56-69 and 70-plus years, which contained around 150, 28 and 57 TCR-sequenced participants, respectively.

From its cysteine to its phenylalanine, the CDR3 spans 15 amino acids. Kept here is only the CDR3 DNA, which spans 45 bases and is read in frame from base 1. Trimming leaves V shorter by 5 bases and J shorter by 0 bases, with the junction holding 3 bases beyond the gene matches. CDR1 and CDR2 are drawn from the germline V gene (reference sequence): PRHDT, FYEKMQ. With regard to this clone: It has no known antigen specificity. No base qualities exist here, and no much larger clone lies one base off it.

The time point label corresponds to: about 28 days (+/-7) after the second vaccine dose. AZD1222 recipients given second doses at about 4 weeks or at about 12 weeks were pooled, since spike-specific TCR depth and breadth were not found to differ between the two schedules. Vaccinee samples came from UK trials COV001 and COV002, including a single-blind randomized controlled phase 2/3 trial of AZD1222 (ChAdOx1 nCoV-19) in healthy adults. For TCRbeta chain sequencing, PBMC samples from trial participants were taken at day 0 and at day 28 after the second dose. The paper as a whole reports these results and caveats: Only five or six AZD1222 recipients were SARS-CoV-2 seropositive at baseline, limiting conclusions about previously exposed vaccinees. Nearly half of unique spike-specific TCRs reportedly recognized epitopes outside regions mutated in the B.1.351 and B.1.1.7 variants. Participants were mostly white British and included more females than males, and it was suggested by the authors that clonal diversity may have been underestimated. Because no day 14 peak-response samples were available, repertoires were characterized only after the peak T cell response. Vaccine-associated CD4 TCRs spanned the whole spike protein, with dominant responses in regions 160-218 and 743-854. The 56-69-year group was small, and its depth increase did not reach significance, likely because of low power. After two AZD1222 doses, spike-specific TCR breadth and depth were significantly higher than at day 0 and than in MenACWY recipients.

The CDR3 regions of human TCRbeta chains were analyzed by immunosequencing. On the authors' methods: TCRs in the repertoires were compared against a reference library of SARS-CoV-2-specific TCRs that had been generated with the MIRA antigen-specificity platform. Breadth was defined as the fraction of unique TCRs that were SARS-CoV-2-associated. Depth was defined as the fraction of total T cells that were SARS-CoV-2-associated. Using the MIRA data, each spike-specific TCR was assigned both to the spike region to which the TCR was reactive and to a CD4 or CD8 class. Log10-transformed breadth and depth values were compared by one-way ANOVA with Sidak's multiple comparisons tests. Not all clones reach the TCRdb copy of this immuneACCESS table, which keeps in-frame sequences only. Checked studies attribute under half of the gap to unresolved V genes and leave the rest unexplained. V, J and clone size were drawn from that table, and D and trimming were deduced from the DNA. The sample table records 160,000 or so clones; 87% of these occur just once. In total, the top ten clones hold about 8.9% of the sample.

The rearrangement joined TRBV13 to TRBJ2-2; a stretch of 7 junction bases matches TRBD2. The sequenced sample was peripheral blood, obtained 28 days after the second AZD1222 dose. The sequence came from an adult who received the AZD1222 COVID-19 vaccine. The CDR3 sequence is CASSLSGPNTGELFF. The DNA sequence reads TGTGCCAGCAGCCTTAGCGGGCCGAACACCGGGGAGCTGTTTTTT.